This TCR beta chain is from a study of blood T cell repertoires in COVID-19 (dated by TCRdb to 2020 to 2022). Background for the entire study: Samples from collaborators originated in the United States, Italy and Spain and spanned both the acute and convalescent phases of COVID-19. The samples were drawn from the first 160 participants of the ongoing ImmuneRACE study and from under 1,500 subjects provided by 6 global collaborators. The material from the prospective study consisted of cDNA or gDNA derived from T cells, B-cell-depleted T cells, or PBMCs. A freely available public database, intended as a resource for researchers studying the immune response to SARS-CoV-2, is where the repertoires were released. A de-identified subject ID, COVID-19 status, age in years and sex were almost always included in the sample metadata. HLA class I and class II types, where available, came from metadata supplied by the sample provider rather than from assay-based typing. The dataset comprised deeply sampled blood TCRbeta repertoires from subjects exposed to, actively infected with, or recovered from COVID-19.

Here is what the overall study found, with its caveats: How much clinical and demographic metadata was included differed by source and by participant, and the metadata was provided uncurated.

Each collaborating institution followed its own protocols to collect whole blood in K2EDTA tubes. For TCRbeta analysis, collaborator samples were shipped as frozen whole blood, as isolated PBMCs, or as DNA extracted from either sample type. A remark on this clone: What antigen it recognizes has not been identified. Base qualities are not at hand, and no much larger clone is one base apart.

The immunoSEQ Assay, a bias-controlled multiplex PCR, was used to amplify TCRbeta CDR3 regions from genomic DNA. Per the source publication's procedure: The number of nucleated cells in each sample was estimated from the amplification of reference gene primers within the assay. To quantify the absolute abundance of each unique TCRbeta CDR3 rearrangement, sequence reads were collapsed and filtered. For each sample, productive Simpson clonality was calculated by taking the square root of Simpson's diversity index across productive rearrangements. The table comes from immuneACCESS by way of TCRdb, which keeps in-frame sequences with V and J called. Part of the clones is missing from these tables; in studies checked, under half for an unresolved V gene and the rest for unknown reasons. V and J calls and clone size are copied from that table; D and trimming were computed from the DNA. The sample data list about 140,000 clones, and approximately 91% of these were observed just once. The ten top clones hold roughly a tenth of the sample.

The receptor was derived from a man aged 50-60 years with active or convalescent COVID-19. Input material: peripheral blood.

The CDR3 loop reads CASSRGKFPGYTF. The bases are TGTGCCAGTAGCAGGGGAAAATTCCCGGGCTACACCTTC. The chain was built from TRBV19 and TRBJ1-2; matching of 6 bases hints at TRBD1 as the D gene. The junction shows trimming of 6 bases on V and 8 bases on J, plus 16 bases between the germline ends. Reading the germline V gene (reference sequence) gives CDR1 LNHDA and CDR2 SQIVND. Including cysteine and phenylalanine, the CDR3 has 13 amino acids. Just CDR3 DNA is preserved here, 39 bases in frame from base 1.